The sequence of this TCR beta chain was determined in a study of T cells in Graves' hyperthyroidism and ophthalmopathy (dated by TCRdb to the late 2010s). Study-wide context: To identify TCR V-J signatures that set the groups apart, the researchers used a discovery cohort of about a hundred patients, made up of roughly 45 with Graves' ophthalmopathy and about 55 with stable Graves' hyperthyroidism. In about 6 Graves' hyperthyroidism patients, the study also compared T-cell repertoires from thyroid tissue with T-cell repertoires from blood. After blood sampling, hyperthyroidism patients were treated with methimazole at a starting dose of 30 mg daily, and ophthalmopathy patients were treated with high-dose intravenous methylprednisolone. Whether ophthalmopathy could be predicted prospectively was tested in an independent validation cohort made up of some 20 hyperthyroidism patients plus 17 patients who later progressed to ophthalmopathy. The paper describes TCR Vbeta CDR3 sequencing of fewer than 150 peripheral blood samples, made up of roughly 45 ophthalmopathy patients, around 78 hyperthyroidism patients and about 17 progressor patients. For training and testing, the 100 or so patients in the discovery cohort were randomly divided in a 7:3 ratio. Study-wide conclusions, independent of this receptor: In validation, progression to ophthalmopathy was predicted by the model with nearly 71% sensitivity and 72% to 85% specificity, a median of roughly 6.4 months before onset. Most expanded thyroid clonotypes (frequency above 0.001) were also found in blood, which suggests that blood repertoires may mirror thyroid immune responses. Sample size was not statistically predetermined, and blinding of investigators to group allocation was not performed. A model built on a 13 V-J signature distinguished ophthalmopathy from stable hyperthyroidism, reaching roughly 88% sensitivity and 81.08% specificity in cross-validation and 80%/75% in testing.

The study excluded patients with uncontrolled infections, other autoimmune diseases, pregnancy or lactation. Diagnoses were based on clinical symptoms, serum thyroxine and TRAb, thyroid ultrasound and orbital computed tomography. Total RNA was extracted with Trizol reagent, and quality was checked on an Agilent 2100 Bioanalyzer. CDR1 and CDR2 were assigned from the germline V gene (reference sequence) as LNHDA and SQIVND. From its cysteine to its phenylalanine, the CDR3 spans 15 amino acids. The read is trimmed to its CDR3 DNA, 45 bases read in frame from base 1. Deletion took 7 bases off V and 7 bases off J, with a span of 22 bases between the germline ends. A remark on this clonotype: Its antigen has not been determined. Base qualities are missing; no much larger clone stands one base away.

The TCR beta CDR3 regions were amplified from the RNA transcripts. The TCR CDR3 was subjected to a first round of RT-PCR using the HTBI primer set and the Qiagen OneStep RT-PCR kit. Libraries were constructed in a second round of multiplex PCR, after which size selection and purification were carried out. Sequencing of the libraries was done on an Illumina HiSeq2000 using paired-end 100 bp reads. Regarding the original processing steps: SOAPnuke was used to process the raw data, throwing out any read that contained adapters or uncalled bases, had a mean Phred below 15, or lacked an exact constant-primer or identifier match. High-quality paired reads were merged with COPE v1.2.5, and unique nucleotide sequences were defined as clonotypes. Clonotypes were aligned to IMGT TRBV, TRBD and TRBJ reference segments using MiTCR v1.1. Only V-J combinations with frequency above 0.0001, covering about 99% of repertoires, were analysed. A TCS score was defined as the ratio of F50 (clonal expansion) to E x V (chaos), with BLOSUM62-based TCRdist applied between CDR3 peptides within each V-J. Welch's t-statistics and random forest reduced fewer than 600 V-J features to under 15, which were used in a naive Bayes classifier (R e1071). Thyroid-blood repertoire similarity was quantified with the Morisita-Horn index. The public sequencing data were trimmed at Q25 with fastp and processed into clonotypes with MiXCR by TCRdb, which kept only in-frame beta chains. A single entry per CDR3 protein holds the most common genes and DNA from its merged rows. Here the V and J calls rest on TCRdb's processing, not on the authors' analysis. The sample table records a few hundred thousand distinct CDR3 sequences; around 46% of these occur just once. The biggest ten clones account for around a fifth of the sample.

The rearranged chain carries TRBV19 and TRBJ1-1; TRBD1 is perhaps the D gene, given 6 matching bases. The specimen sequenced was peripheral blood or thyroid tissue (not recorded which). The origin of this receptor is an adult woman with Graves' disease, either hyperthyroidism or ophthalmopathy (not recorded which). CDR3 region: CASTKRGAATNEAFF. The DNA is as follows: TGTGCCAGTACTAAGCGGGGGGCCGCAACTAATGAAGCTTTCTTT.